This T cell receptor beta chain was found in a study of graft-versus-host responses after intestinal transplantation (dated by TCRdb to the early 2020s). In the study overall: The transplants that recipients got were multivisceral, liver-intestinal, or isolated intestinal. Every recipient was given anti-thymocyte globulin induction, followed by 2 to 3 years of maintenance tacrolimus and steroids. After intestinal transplantation, graft-versus-host and host-versus-graft alloreactive T cell clones in the graft, circulation and bone marrow were tracked using bulk TCR-beta CDR3 sequencing. Alloreactive clones were identified by sequencing pre-transplant mixed lymphocyte reaction products and comparing them with unstimulated pre-transplant donor and recipient T cells. The cohort enrolled under 30 intestinal transplant recipients, one of whom was a retransplant, and a few patients without pretransplant specimens were excluded. A peak of at least 4% donor T cells among recipient peripheral blood mononuclear cells was the definition used for donor T cell macrochimerism. Samples from a few later patients were sequenced in-house on an Illumina MiSeq with MiXCR processing rather than by the commercial service. Paper-wide results and their limitations: Patients with donor T cell macrochimerism had high GvH to HvG T cell clonal ratios in their allografts. GvH clones were found in recipient bone marrow, and some of the GvH clones appeared earlier in ileal mucosa or blood, which is consistent with an intestinal mucosal origin. The conclusions were limited by the relatively low number and heterogeneity of the intestinal transplant patients. Early after transplant, peak levels of circulating GvH clones were associated with declines in HvG clones.

Library preparation was by the immunoSEQ multiplex PCR assay. For most patients, genomic DNA was isolated with the Qiagen DNeasy Blood and Tissue Kit and shipped frozen to Adaptive Biotechnologies for TCR sequencing. For most patients, high-throughput TCR-beta CDR3 sequencing of genomic DNA was performed by Adaptive Biotechnologies. Processing in the source paper ran as follows. TCR sequencing data for approximately 17 patients were retrieved from Adaptive's ImmunoSEQ software; three other patients were processed with MiXCR and VDJtools. To correct CD4 versus CD8 sorting errors, sequences present in both subsets at a frequency ratio below 5:1 were removed. CDR3 nucleotide sequences shared between donor and recipient were removed because the origin of such sequences could not be assigned. Alloreactive clones required at least 2-fold expansion over unstimulated cells and minimum CFSE-low frequency of 0.002% (template counts) or 0.001% (read counts). A clone was considered mappable if detected in the sequenced pre-transplant spleen, lymph node, or MLR CFSE-low populations of the donor or recipient. Cumulative frequency of alloreactive clones was calculated as a percentage of all sequences weighted by copy number. This immuneACCESS table, as held by TCRdb, lists in-frame sequences with V and J called but not all clones. Of the missing ones, under half trace to an unresolved V gene in checked studies; the others have no known cause. V and J calls and clone size follow that table, whereas D and trimming were derived from the DNA. A total of just under 50,000 clones appear in this sample, around 84% of them only once. In total, the top ten clones hold approximately 0.46% of the sample.

Sample time point, as interpreted from the label and publication: cells obtained before transplantation from donor or recipient. CD3+CD4+ and CD3+CD8+ populations were FACS-sorted from unstimulated pre-transplant donor and recipient cells taken from spleen or lymph nodes. Details on this clone: It has no known antigen specificity. One base away there is no much larger clone; base qualities are not given.

The sequence came from a human donor who was the organ donor for an intestinal transplant. Here the sequenced sample was unstimulated CD4+ T cells sorted from spleen or lymph node cells, taken before transplant.

The CDR3 here reads CASSPGRAPSYGYTF. The DNA is as follows: TGTGCCAGCAGCCCAGGCAGGGCCCCTAGCTATGGCTACACCTTC. The rearrangement joined TRBV7-9 to TRBJ1-2; tentative D gene TRBD1, with 5 bases matching. The CDR3, from cysteine to phenylalanine, totals 15 residues. Only the CDR3 portion is preserved as DNA: 45 bases, with reading frame beginning at the first base. At the junction V is shortened by 5 bases and J by 4 bases, with 17 bases in between. The germline V gene (reference sequence) gives CDR1 as SEHNR and CDR2 as FQNEAQ.